This T cell receptor (beta chain) was sequenced during a study of response to subunit inactivated influenza vaccine. Notes on the study in general: It was the authors' suggestion that each seasonal influenza vaccination recruits few new T cells.

As for this clonotype: Its matching antigen is unknown.

TCRdb itself ran the RT-PCR reads through MiXCR, one entry per CDR3 protein. The repertoire holds about 700,000 distinct CDR3 sequences, with 11% to 15% as singletons. The V end was cut by 5 bases, the J end by 5 bases, with 19 bases between. The V gene's germline CDR1 is SGHVS and CDR2 FQNEAQ. This CDR3 spans 16 amino acids. This TCR was sampled from a man in his fifties or sixties who received an inactivated influenza vaccine. The material sequenced was PBMCs from blood, taken approximately 15 days before vaccination. The chain links TRBV7-8 to TRBJ1-5; possibly TRBD1 for D (5 bases). The DNA of the CDR3 is TGTGCCAGCAGCCCCCGCTGGGGCAGGGTAGATCAGCCCCAGCATTTT. Its protein product is CASSPRWGRVDQPQHF.